One sample yielded the 15 T cell receptor beta chains listed below, sequenced in a study of T cells in Graves' hyperthyroidism and ophthalmopathy. Amplified TCR beta CDR3 regions derived from RNA transcripts. First-round RT-PCR with HTBI primers amplified the TCR CDR3 region. Each CDR3 protein gets one entry after TCRdb re-called the multiplex PCR reads with MiXCR. The table includes roughly 170,000 distinct CDR3 sequences, over 15% detected once. Sequencing used blood. The receptors come from a woman aged 45 to 65 with Graves' hyperthyroidism.

This clonotype showed up many times. The rearrangement joins TRBV7-9 to TRBJ2-7; 13 positions agree with TRBD2. The CDR3 has 15 residues. Germline CDR1 reads SEHNR; CDR2 reads FQNEAQ (reference sequence). After removal of 5 bases from V and 5 bases from J, the junction contained 6 bases not matched to a gene. The chain's CDR3 is CASSTSGGAPHEQYF. In nucleotides, the CDR3 is TGTGCCAGCAGCACTAGCGGGGGGGCGCCGCACGAGCAGTACTTC.

This clonotype was counted between two and nine times. The chain has TRBV29-1 and TRBJ2-7, with D perhaps TRBD1 or TRBD2 (5 bases each). Germline CDR1 and CDR2: SQVTM and ANQGSEA. The length of the CDR3 is 11 residues. CDR3 in DNA: TGCGGCGCCCGGGACCAGTACGAGCAGTACTTC. Its translation: CGARDQYEQYF.

This clonotype occurred a few times. A much larger clonotype is one base distant, so this may be a read error. The chain has TRBV11-2 and TRBJ2-1; weak D call: TRBD2 (7 bases). Germline loops: CDR1 SGHAT, CDR2 FQNNGV. This CDR3 is 16 amino acids long. V was shortened by 1 base and J by 9 bases, with 19 bases between the two germline ends. The CDR3 sequence: CASSLVGGVPLTEQFF. As DNA, the CDR3 is TGTGCCAGCAGCTTAGTAGGGGGGGTGCCCCTCACTGAGCAGTTCTTC.

This clonotype was found many times. CDR3 in DNA: TGTGCCAGTAGATACAATGAGCAGTTCTTC. Translation gives CASRYNEQFF. The chain uses TRBV6-2 or TRBV6-3 and TRBJ2-1; no clear D gene. The CDR3 consists of 10 residues. V gave up 9 bases and J gave up 4 bases, with 4 bases separating them. The V gene's germline CDR1 is MNHEY and CDR2 SVGEGT.

This clonotype was seen ten or more times. CDR3 sequence: CASSLAEFSYEQYF. CDR3 in DNA: TGTGCCAGCAGCTTAGCCGAGTTTTCCTACGAGCAGTACTTC. This sequence joins TRBV11-2 and TRBJ2-7; D ambiguous. The CDR3 runs 14 residues. V shed 1 base and J shed 1 base, with 8 bases lying between them. Germline V gene data show CDR1 as SGHAT and CDR2 as FQNNGV.

This clonotype came up a few times. The chain is built from TRBV20-1 and TRBJ1-2; D is unresolved. CDR3 length: 15 residues. Per the germline V gene, CDR1 is DFQATT and CDR2 is SNEGSKA (reference sequence). V lost 3 bases to trimming and J lost 8 bases, with 22 bases between them. The CDR3 nucleotides are TGCAGTGCTAGTTCGAAGCCGGACGGTCGAGTCGGCTACACCTTC. As protein: CSASSKPDGRVGYTF.

This rearrangement joins TRBV19 to TRBJ1-2; D is undetermined. The CDR3 is 16 residues long. V lost 3 bases, J lost 2 bases, and 16 bases lay in between. Germline assignment: CDR1 LNHDA and CDR2 SQIVND (reference sequence). The CDR3 nucleotides are TGTGCCAGTAGTATCACCCTCCAGGCGGGGAACTATGGCTACACCTTC. It encodes CASSITLQAGNYGYTF.

This clonotype came up a few times. The chain joins TRBV13 to TRBJ1-1; TRBD1 matches at 7 bases. V trimming: 5 bases; J trimming: 1 base; junction bases outside the gene matches: 13. Germline values: CDR1 PRHDT, CDR2 FYEKMQ (reference sequence). The CDR3 runs to 17 residues. The CDR3 spells CASSPPDRALTNTEAFF. CDR3 nucleotide sequence: TGTGCCAGCAGCCCCCCCGACAGGGCACTCACGAACACTGAAGCTTTCTTT.

Ten or more counts support this clonotype. This chain connects TRBV7-2 to TRBJ2-6, with TRBD1 matching over 9 bases. The V gene end was trimmed by 4 bases and the J gene end by 2 bases; junction bases not matched to a gene: 3. Germline CDR1 reads SGHTA; CDR2 reads FQGNSA. The CDR3 sequence is 16 residues long. The DNA of the CDR3 is TGTGCCAGCAGCTGGGGACAGGGAACTGGGGCCAACGTCCTGACTTTC. Translation gives CASSWGQGTGANVLTF.

The chain combines TRBV6-5 with TRBJ1-2; 8 bases are a match to TRBD1. V lost 0 bases, J lost 6 bases, and 6 bases stayed unmatched. The germline CDR1 and CDR2 sequences are MNHEY and SVGAGI. The CDR3 is 15 amino acids. The CDR3: CASSYSRTGIDGYTF. In nucleotides, the CDR3 is TGTGCCAGCAGTTACTCCCGGACAGGGATTGATGGCTACACCTTC.

This clonotype has ten or more counts. V gene TRBV6-1 combines with J gene TRBJ2-1; D is unclear. V gave up 0 bases and J gave up 0 bases, with 12 bases separating them. The CDR3 is 17 residues long. The germline V gene encodes CDR1 MNHNS and CDR2 SASEGT. CDR3 sequence (DNA): TGTGCCAGCAGTGAAGCTAAAGTTCTCTCCTCCTACAATGAGCAGTTCTTC. Translating it yields CASSEAKVLSSYNEQFF.

This clonotype has a count of ten or more. J is TRBJ1-1 and V is TRBV7-9; D is undetermined. Trimming shortened V by 3 bases and J by 1 base, and 6 bases separated the two germline ends. Per germline, CDR1 SEHNR and CDR2 FQNEAQ (reference sequence). The CDR3 contains 13 residues. The CDR3 region is CASSLMENTEAFF. Here the CDR3 DNA reads TGTGCCAGCAGCTTGATGGAGAACACTGAAGCTTTCTTT.

The V and J genes are TRBV28 and TRBJ2-7; 8 bases are a match to TRBD1. Per germline, CDR1 MDHEN and CDR2 SYDVKM. J gave up 4 bases and V 10 bases, and 6 bases lay outside the gene matches. This CDR3 has 12 residues. CDR3 nucleotide sequence: TGTGCCACGACAGGGGACGGGTACGAGCAGTACTTC. Its protein product is CATTGDGYEQYF.

At least ten counts were recorded for this clonotype. This chain uses TRBV3-1 with TRBJ2-1; D possibly corresponds to TRBD1 (6 bases). The CDR3 runs to 13 residues. V gave up 2 bases and J gave up 8 bases, with 10 bases separating them. Germline CDR1 reads LGHDT; CDR2 reads YNNKEL (reference sequence). The CDR3 loop reads CASSQTGMDEQFF. CDR3 bases: TGTGCCAGCAGCCAAACAGGGATGGATGAGCAGTTCTTC.

This clonotype occurred many times. The rearrangement links TRBV5-1 to TRBJ1-1, with 9 nucleotides matching TRBD1. CDR1 is SGHRS, CDR2 YFSETQ, per germline. The trim removed 4 bases at V and 11 bases at J, leaving 9 bases unmatched. The CDR3 totals 13 residues. The CDR3 spells CASSPGQGLGAFF. The CDR3 coding sequence is TGCGCCAGCAGCCCGGGACAGGGTTTAGGCGCTTTCTTT.